The next 30 T cell receptor beta chains were all read from a single sample in a study of T cells in Graves' hyperthyroidism and ophthalmopathy. RNA transcripts were the template for amplifying TCR beta CDR3 regions. HTBI primers were used for first-round RT-PCR of the TCR CDR3. TCRdb re-called the multiplex PCR reads through MiXCR, storing one row per CDR3 protein. The sample includes 350,000 to 450,000 distinct CDR3 sequences, over 11% of them seen just once. Sequences were obtained from blood. All receptors come from a woman aged 55-69 years with Graves' hyperthyroidism.

Only a few counts were recorded for this clonotype. The chain couples TRBV20-1 to TRBJ1-5; TRBD1 is a possible D gene (5 bases). Germline assignment: CDR1 DFQATT and CDR2 SNEGSKA (reference sequence). V lost 3 bases and J lost 3, with 9 bases in between. The CDR3 spans 13 residues. CDR3: CSASGTTNQPQHF. CDR3 sequence (DNA): TGCAGTGCTAGCGGGACGACCAATCAGCCCCAGCATTTT.

This clonotype was counted many times. This rearrangement joins TRBV20-1 to TRBJ1-3; tentatively, D is TRBD1 (6 bases). The germline V and J ends were trimmed by 4 bases and 1 base, with 8 bases remaining between them. This CDR3 contains 13 residues. Per the germline V gene, CDR1 is DFQATT and CDR2 is SNEGSKA (reference sequence). The CDR3 DNA sequence: TGCAGTGCTACAGGGGTTTCTGGAAACACCATATATTTT. Its protein is CSATGVSGNTIYF.

This clonotype was observed at least ten times. This chain links TRBV10-3 with TRBJ2-1; 12 bases line up with TRBD2. CDR3 length equals 13 residues. Germline V CDR1 and CDR2: ENHRY, SYGVKD. Unmatched junction bases numbered 2, after V lost 6 bases and J lost 8 bases. CDR3 in amino acids: CAIRTSGSDEQFF. The CDR3, as DNA: TGTGCCATCAGGACTAGCGGGAGCGATGAGCAGTTCTTC.

In this sample, this clonotype turned up many times. V gene TRBV10-3 combines with J gene TRBJ2-7; D is undetermined. The CDR3 is made up of 13 amino acids. Germline values: CDR1 ENHRY, CDR2 SYGVKD. Trimming took 5 bases from V and 7 from J, leaving 15 bases between them. In DNA form, the CDR3 reads TGTGCCATCAGTACCGACCCGCGCCGGGAGCAGTACTTC. It is translated as CAISTDPRREQYF.

The V call is TRBV10-3, the J call TRBJ2-3, with 11 bases aligning to TRBD2. The length of the CDR3 is 15 residues. CDR1 and CDR2 (germline): ENHRY, SYGVKD. The junction had 3 bases not matched to a gene; V was cut back by 7 bases and J by 0 bases. CDR3 sequence (DNA): TGTGCCATCATGACTAGCGGGGCGAGCACAGATACGCAGTATTTT. Its protein product is CAIMTSGASTDTQYF.

There are many counts of this clonotype. The CDR3 DNA follows: TGTGCCAGCAGCCCCCGCCTCGTAGCGGGACACAATGAGCAGTTCTTC. Translating gives CASSPRLVAGHNEQFF. The chain uses TRBV7-2 and TRBJ2-1; TRBD2 agrees at 8 bases. The CDR3 runs to 16 residues. Germline V gives CDR1 SGHTA, CDR2 FQGNSA. V was pared by 5 bases and J by 5 bases, with 11 bases of the junction left unmatched.

This clonotype was observed many times. V gene TRBV5-1 combines with J gene TRBJ2-7, with D tentatively TRBD1 (6 bases). Germline V gene lookup returns CDR1 SGHRS and CDR2 YFSETQ. Trimming pared 5 bases from V and 5 bases from J, leaving 17 bases between. The CDR3 has 14 residues. The DNA of the CDR3 is TGCGCCAGCAGGTCTTGGACAGAGCACCACGAGCAGTACTTC. Amino acid sequence: CASRSWTEHHEQYF.

CDR3 region: CASSIRGAKTEAFF. The CDR3 DNA is TGTGCCAGTAGTATTCGGGGCGCCAAGACTGAAGCTTTCTTT. This chain connects TRBV19 to TRBJ1-1, with D possibly matching TRBD1 (5 bases). The germline CDR1 and CDR2 sequences are LNHDA and SQIVND (reference sequence). V dropped 3 bases and J dropped 5 bases, with 13 bases sitting between them. This CDR3 spans 14 amino acids.

This clonotype was observed a handful of times. This chain connects TRBV27 to TRBJ2-7, with D possibly being TRBD2 (6 bases). This CDR3 is 13 amino acids long. Germline V CDR1 and CDR2: MNHEY, SMNVEV (reference sequence). V was cut by 6 bases and J by 7 bases, with 16 bases left in between. CDR3 nucleotide sequence: TGTGCCAGCAGGACGCGGGGAGCTGGTGAGCAGTACTTC. Translation: CASRTRGAGEQYF.

With regard to this clonotype: A read error is possible here, since a much larger clone lies one base away. The CDR3 is CASGYGGSVGGSYEQYF. The CDR3 coding sequence is TGTGCCAGCGGTTATGGCGGGAGCGTTGGTGGCTCCTACGAGCAGTACTTC. This chain links TRBV6-5 with TRBJ2-7, with 7 bases matching TRBD2. The CDR3 contains 17 residues. Germline loops: CDR1 MNHEY, CDR2 SVGAGI.

This clonotype has ten or more counts. CDR3 nucleotide sequence: TGCGCCAGCAGCCGCCGGATGAACACTGAAGCTTTCTTT. This codes for CASSRRMNTEAFF. This rearrangement joins TRBV5-1 to TRBJ1-1; the D is unclear. There are 13 residues in the CDR3. Germline loops: CDR1 SGHRS, CDR2 YFSETQ. Trimming took off 4 bases at V and 0 bases at J, with 7 bases between the two ends.

About this clonotype itself: Germline is not matched at one junction end, which may reflect a read error. The rearrangement joins TRBV20-1 to TRBJ2-5; 11 nucleotides align to TRBD2. The germline CDR1 and CDR2 sequences are DFQATT and SNEGSKA (reference sequence). This CDR3 is built from 12 residues. In nucleotides, the CDR3 is TGCAGTACTAGCGGGGGACAAGAGACCCAGTACTTC. This codes for CSTSGGQETQYF.

In this sample, this clonotype turned up a few times. The J gene is TRBJ2-7, the V gene TRBV7-2; TRBD2 agrees at 7 bases. Looked up from germline, CDR1 is SGHTA and CDR2 is FQGNSA. This CDR3 has 17 amino acids. The V and J ends lost 1 base and 2 bases, in that order; junction bases with no gene match: 11. For the CDR3, the DNA is TGTGCCAGCAGCTTAGGCCTGCTAGCGGTCCCGCCCTACGAGCAGTACTTC. This sequence encodes CASSLGLLAVPPYEQYF. Looking up the rest from reference TRBV7-2 and TRBJ2-7 gives the full variable domain: GAGVSQSPSNKVTEKGKDVELRCDPISGHTALYWYRQSLGQGLEFLIYFQGNSAPDKSGLPSDRFSAERTGGSVSTLTIQRTQQEDSAVYLCASSLGLLAVPPYEQYFGPGTRLTVT.

This clonotype was seen ten or more times. The gene calls are TRBV10-3 and TRBJ2-7; the D gene is possibly TRBD2 (7 bases). Trimming left V 4 bases short and J 5 bases short, with 15 bases between. CDR3 length equals 14 residues. CDR1 is ENHRY and CDR2 is SYGVKD in the germline V gene. Here the CDR3 reads CAISAWGGVDEQYF. CDR3 DNA sequence: TGTGCCATCAGTGCGTGGGGGGGCGTCGACGAGCAGTACTTC.

This clonotype appeared many times. The gene calls are TRBV18 and TRBJ2-1; 12 bases align to TRBD2. The germline V gene encodes CDR1 KGHSH and CDR2 LQKENI. This CDR3 comprises 16 residues. After removal of 5 bases from V and 5 bases from J, the junction contained 7 bases not matched to a gene. This CDR3 is CASSSTSGSPNNEQFF. The CDR3 nucleotides read TGTGCCAGCTCATCGACTAGCGGGAGTCCGAACAATGAGCAGTTCTTC.

Only a few counts were recorded for this clonotype. The chain combines TRBV28 with TRBJ2-7, with D perhaps being TRBD1 or TRBD2 (5 bases each). The V gene lost 3 bases and the J gene lost 6 bases, with 15 bases spanning the gap. This CDR3 spans 14 amino acids. Germline CDR1 reads MDHEN; CDR2 reads SYDVKM. CDR3 residues: CASSLRGLTCEQYF. The DNA of the CDR3 is TGTGCCAGCAGTTTGAGGGGCCTTACCTGCGAGCAGTACTTC.

This clonotype came up a few times. The J gene is TRBJ2-3, the V gene TRBV27, with TRBD1 matching 8 bases. CDR3 length: 14 amino acids. The germline gives CDR1 MNHEY, CDR2 SMNVEV (reference sequence). The J segment lost 5 bases and the V segment lost 5 bases, leaving 6 bases of the junction unmatched. CDR3 region: CASSRQGLEDTQYF. The CDR3 DNA follows: TGTGCCAGCAGTCGACAGGGGCTCGAAGATACGCAGTATTTT.

At least ten counts were recorded for this clonotype. The rearrangement uses TRBV30 and TRBJ2-7; 8 bases match TRBD1. With V trimmed by 7 bases and J by 8 bases, 10 bases remained unmatched. Germline V gene lookup returns CDR1 GTSNPN and CDR2 SVGIG (reference sequence). The CDR3 has 12 amino acids. The CDR3 coding sequence is TGTGCCTCACGGGACAGGCCCCTCCAGCAGTACTTC. Its translation: CASRDRPLQQYF.

This clonotype has more than one count but fewer than ten. This rearrangement joins TRBV3-1 to TRBJ1-4; possibly TRBD1 for D (5 bases). The CDR3 extends over 14 amino acids. CDR1 and CDR2 (germline): LGHDT, YNNKEL (reference sequence). Trimming took off 3 bases at V and 8 bases at J, with 13 bases between the two ends. The CDR3 coding sequence is TGTGCCAGCAGCCAGGGGGTAGGGGCCGAAAAACTGTTTTTT. As protein: CASSQGVGAEKLFF.

This chain uses TRBV12-3 or TRBV12-4 with TRBJ2-7; D assignment may be TRBD1 or TRBD2 (5 bases each). The length of the CDR3 is 15 residues. V was pared by 1 base and J by 5 bases, with 15 bases between. The CDR3 reads CASSLESWGSHEQYF. CDR3 bases: TGTGCCAGCAGTTTAGAGAGCTGGGGGTCCCACGAGCAGTACTTC.

This clonotype occurred many times. The V and J genes are TRBV12-3 or TRBV12-4 and TRBJ2-7; 9 bases are a match to TRBD1. This CDR3 spans 14 amino acids. The junction had 7 bases not matched to a gene; V was cut back by 5 bases and J by 5 bases. The CDR3 DNA reads as TGTGCCAGCAGTCCGCTACAGGGGGCGAACGAGCAGTACTTC. It specifies CASSPLQGANEQYF.

The genes are TRBV2 and TRBJ2-3; D remains ambiguous. Trimming cost V 4 bases and J 9 bases, with 11 bases left between them. Germline assignment: CDR1 SNHLY and CDR2 FYNNEI. CDR3 size: 12 residues. DNA for the CDR3: TGTGCCAGCAGTGTAGGAGTTGAGACGCAGTATTTT. Protein product: CASSVGVETQYF.

This clonotype was observed a handful of times. The chain recombines TRBV27 with TRBJ2-7; 11 bases are shared with TRBD2. CDR1 is MNHEY and CDR2 is SMNVEV in the germline V gene (reference sequence). The CDR3 is 18 amino acids. V gave up 6 bases and J gave up 4 bases; unmatched junction bases: 17. The CDR3 sequence: CASSNRIEVAGGLYEQYF. For the CDR3, the DNA is TGTGCCAGCAGCAATCGTATAGAGGTAGCGGGAGGGCTATACGAGCAGTACTTC.

A few counts support this clonotype. The chain has TRBV5-4 and TRBJ2-1; D might be TRBD1 (6 bases). V shed 1 base and J shed 1 base, with 12 bases lying between them. CDR1 is SGHNT and CDR2 is YYREEE in the germline V gene (reference sequence). The CDR3 is 16 residues long. The CDR3 region is CASSLRGSRSYNEQFF. CDR3 in DNA: TGTGCCAGCAGCTTGAGGGGGAGTAGGTCCTACAATGAGCAGTTCTTC.

Worth noting for this clonotype: The germline gene is not matched at one end of the junction; a read error may be the cause. V gene TRBV9 combines with J gene TRBJ2-3; D unresolved. The CDR3 is made up of 13 amino acids. The germline V gene encodes CDR1 SGDLS and CDR2 YYNGEE. The CDR3 DNA sequence: TGTGCCGGCAGCGTAGGTCCCACAGATACGCAGTATTTT. Its protein product is CAGSVGPTDTQYF.

In this sample, this clonotype turned up many times. J is TRBJ1-2 and V is TRBV6-1; TRBD1 matches 7 bases. Germline V gives CDR1 MNHNS, CDR2 SASEGT. The CDR3 extends over 13 amino acids. The J segment lost 7 bases and the V segment lost 7 bases, leaving 9 bases of the junction unmatched. Here the CDR3 DNA reads TGTGCCAGCACCATACAGGGGTATTCTGGCTACACCTTC. It specifies CASTIQGYSGYTF.

In this sample, this clonotype turned up many times. V is TRBV18 and J is TRBJ1-2, with D possibly matching TRBD1 (5 bases). The V end lost 0 bases, the J end lost 4 bases, and 9 bases lay between the germline ends. Per the germline V gene, CDR1 is KGHSH and CDR2 is LQKENI. The CDR3 length is 14 residues. Written as DNA, the CDR3 is TGTGCCAGCTCACCACCGTTCGGGGCCTATGGCTACACCTTC. Translation: CASSPPFGAYGYTF.

In its sample, this clonotype was seen many times. The chain links TRBV20-1 to TRBJ1-1, with D perhaps matching TRBD1 (5 bases). Looked up from germline, CDR1 is DFQATT and CDR2 is SNEGSKA (reference sequence). Deletions cut 5 bases from V and 3 bases from J, with 13 bases between. The CDR3 contains 13 residues. CDR3 nucleotide sequence: TGCAGTGCTCAGCGAGCGGGGGACACTGAAGCTTTCTTT. It codes for CSAQRAGDTEAFF.

This clonotype appeared a few times. The chain has TRBV19 and TRBJ2-3; the match to TRBD2 covers 12 bases. This CDR3 is 16 amino acids long. The germline V gene has CDR1 LNHDA and CDR2 SQIVND (reference sequence). J gave up 1 base and V 3 bases, and 2 bases lay outside the gene matches. Written as DNA, the CDR3 is TGTGCCAGTAGTATCCGACTAGCGGGAGGCACAGATACGCAGTATTTT. Translated: CASSIRLAGGTDTQYF.

Comment on this clonotype: This could be a read error, since a much larger clone is one nucleotide away. The V call is TRBV12-3 or TRBV12-4, the J call TRBJ2-7; D could derive from TRBD1 or TRBD2 (5 bases each). Deletions cut 4 bases from V and 1 base from J, with 8 bases between. CDR3 size: 13 residues. The CDR3, as DNA: TGTGCCAGCAGTTGGGACCAATCCTACGAGCAGTACTTC. Its translation: CASSWDQSYEQYF.